This note documents a single T cell receptor beta chain sequence. The antigen remains undetermined. The entry originates in a study of T cell repertoires in cytomegalovirus infection. Study findings and constraints: Dominant in the ex vivo response were TCR beta clonotypes restricted by HLA-C and specific for CMV.

CDR1 and CDR2 (germline): LGHNA, YNFKEQ. The CDR3 spans 17 residues. V was cut by 0 bases and J by 1 base, with 13 bases left in between. In TCRdb, the reads were re-called with MiXCR into one record per CDR3 protein. The table includes hundreds of thousands of distinct CDR3 sequences, approximately 11% detected once. J is TRBJ2-1 and V is TRBV4-2; D is possibly TRBD1 (6 bases). This clonotype originated in a human donor in good health (CMV status not recorded). Some clones in this sample may be carry-over from other donors' samples. Material for sequencing was PBMCs. The CDR3 sequence is CASSQDLRQESYNEQFF. As DNA, the CDR3 is TGTGCCAGCAGCCAAGATCTTCGACAGGAGTCCTACAATGAGCAGTTCTTC.